This T cell receptor (beta chain) was identified during a study of technical replicates of blood from a handful of donors. The germline V gene encodes CDR1 SGHVS and CDR2 FQNEAQ. This CDR3 region has 15 residues. V was cut by 0 bases and J by 4 bases, with 13 bases left in between. The data were produced by immunoSEQ multiplex PCR, yet TCRdb's version contains in-frame clones alone and is incomplete. This sample has around 98,000 clones, with nearly 97% found just once. The sequenced sample consisted of T cells isolated from PBMCs. This rearrangement joins TRBV7-8 to TRBJ2-7; D gene unclear. The TCR comes from a human donor in good health. The CDR3 bases are TGTGCCAGCAGCTTAGCCCTATATCAACGTTACGAGCAGTACTTC. It codes for CASSLALYQRYEQYF.